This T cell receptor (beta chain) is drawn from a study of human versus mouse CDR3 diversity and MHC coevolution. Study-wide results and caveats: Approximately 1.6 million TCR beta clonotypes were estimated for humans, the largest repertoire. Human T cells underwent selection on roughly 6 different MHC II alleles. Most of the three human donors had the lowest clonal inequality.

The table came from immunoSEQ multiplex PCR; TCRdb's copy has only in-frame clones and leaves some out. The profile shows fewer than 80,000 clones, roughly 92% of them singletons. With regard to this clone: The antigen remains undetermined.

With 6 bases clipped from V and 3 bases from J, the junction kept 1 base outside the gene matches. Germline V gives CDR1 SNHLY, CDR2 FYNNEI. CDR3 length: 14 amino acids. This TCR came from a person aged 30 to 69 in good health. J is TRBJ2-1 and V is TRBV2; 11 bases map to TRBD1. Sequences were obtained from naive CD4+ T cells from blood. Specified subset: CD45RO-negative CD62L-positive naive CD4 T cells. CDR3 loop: CASRGTGGYNEQFF. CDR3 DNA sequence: TGTGCCAGCAGGGGGACAGGGGGCTACAATGAGCAGTTCTTC. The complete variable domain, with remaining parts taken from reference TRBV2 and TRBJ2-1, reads EPEVTQTPSHQVTQMGQEVILRCVPISNHLYFYWYRQILGQKVEFLVSFYNNEISEKSEIFDDQFSVERPDGSNFTLKIRSTKLEDSAMYFCASRGTGGYNEQFFGPGTRLTVL.